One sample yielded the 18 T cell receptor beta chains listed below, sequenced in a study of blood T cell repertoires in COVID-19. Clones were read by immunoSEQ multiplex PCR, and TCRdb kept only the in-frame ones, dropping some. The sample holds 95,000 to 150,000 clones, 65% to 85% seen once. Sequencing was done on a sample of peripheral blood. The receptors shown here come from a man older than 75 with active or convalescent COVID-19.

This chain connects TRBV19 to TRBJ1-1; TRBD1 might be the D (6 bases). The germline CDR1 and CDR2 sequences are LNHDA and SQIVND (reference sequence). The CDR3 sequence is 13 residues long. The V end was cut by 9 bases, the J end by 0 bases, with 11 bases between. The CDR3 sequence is CASRTEMNTEAFF. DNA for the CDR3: TGTGCCAGCCGGACAGAAATGAACACTGAAGCTTTCTTT.

This chain's CDR3 is CASTLNEKLFF. CDR3 bases: TGTGCCAGCACCTTGAATGAAAAACTGTTTTTT. The chain is built from TRBV2 and TRBJ1-4; D gene uncertain. V lost 7 bases and J lost 5, with 5 bases in between. Germline assignment: CDR1 SNHLY and CDR2 FYNNEI. The CDR3 totals 11 residues.

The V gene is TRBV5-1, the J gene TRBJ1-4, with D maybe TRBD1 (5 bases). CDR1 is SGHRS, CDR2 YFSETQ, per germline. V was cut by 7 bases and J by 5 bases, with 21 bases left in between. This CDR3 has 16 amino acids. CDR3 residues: CASAPGVWPGNEKLFF. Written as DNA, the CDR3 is TGCGCCAGCGCTCCGGGGGTTTGGCCAGGGAATGAAAAACTGTTTTTT.

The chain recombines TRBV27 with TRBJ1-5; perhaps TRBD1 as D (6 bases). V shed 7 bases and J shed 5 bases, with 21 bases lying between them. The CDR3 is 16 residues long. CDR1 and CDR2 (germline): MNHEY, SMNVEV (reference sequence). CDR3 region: CASTPLGGEADQPQHF. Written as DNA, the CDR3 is TGTGCCAGCACCCCTTTAGGGGGGGAAGCGGATCAGCCCCAGCATTTT.

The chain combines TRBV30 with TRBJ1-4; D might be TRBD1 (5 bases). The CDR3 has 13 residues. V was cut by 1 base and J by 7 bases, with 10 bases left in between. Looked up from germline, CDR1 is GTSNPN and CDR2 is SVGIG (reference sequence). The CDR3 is CAWSGQGGEKLFF. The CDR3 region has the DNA TGTGCCTGGAGTGGGCAGGGCGGTGAAAAACTGTTTTTT.

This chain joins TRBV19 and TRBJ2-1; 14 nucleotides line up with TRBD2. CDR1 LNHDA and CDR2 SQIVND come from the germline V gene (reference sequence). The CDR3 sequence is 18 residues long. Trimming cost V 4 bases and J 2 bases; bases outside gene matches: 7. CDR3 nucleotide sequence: TGTGCCAGTAGTACTGGACTAGCGGGGGGAGGGGCCTACAATGAGCAGTTCTTC. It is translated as CASSTGLAGGGAYNEQFF.

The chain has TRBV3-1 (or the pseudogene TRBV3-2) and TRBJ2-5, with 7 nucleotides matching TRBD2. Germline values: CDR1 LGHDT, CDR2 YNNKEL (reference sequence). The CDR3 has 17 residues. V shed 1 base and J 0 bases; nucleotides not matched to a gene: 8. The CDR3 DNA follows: TGTGCCAGCAGCCAAGTAGGATACGGGGGGTACCAAGAGACCCAGTACTTC. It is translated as CASSQVGYGGYQETQYF.

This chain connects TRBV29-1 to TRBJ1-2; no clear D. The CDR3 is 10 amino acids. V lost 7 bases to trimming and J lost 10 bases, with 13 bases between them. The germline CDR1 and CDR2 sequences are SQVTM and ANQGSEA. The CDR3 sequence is CSALTGNYTF. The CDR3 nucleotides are TGCAGCGCCCTGACGGGGAACTACACCTTC.

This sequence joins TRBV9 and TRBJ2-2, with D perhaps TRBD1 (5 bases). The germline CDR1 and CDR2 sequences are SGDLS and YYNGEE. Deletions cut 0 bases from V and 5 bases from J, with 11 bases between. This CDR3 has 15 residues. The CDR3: CASSVDGADTGELFF. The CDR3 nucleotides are TGTGCCAGCAGCGTAGATGGGGCGGATACCGGGGAGCTGTTTTTT.

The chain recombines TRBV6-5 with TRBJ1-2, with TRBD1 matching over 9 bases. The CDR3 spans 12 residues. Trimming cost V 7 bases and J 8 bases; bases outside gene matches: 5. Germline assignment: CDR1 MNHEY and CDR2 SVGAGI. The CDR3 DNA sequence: TGTGCCAGCACACAGGGGGCGTTAGGCTACACCTTC. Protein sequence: CASTQGALGYTF.

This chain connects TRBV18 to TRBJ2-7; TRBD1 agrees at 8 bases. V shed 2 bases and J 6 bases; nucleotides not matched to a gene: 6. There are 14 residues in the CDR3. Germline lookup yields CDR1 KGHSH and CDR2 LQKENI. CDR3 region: CASSPGQGIAEQYF. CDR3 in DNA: TGTGCCAGCTCACCAGGACAGGGAATAGCCGAGCAGTACTTC.

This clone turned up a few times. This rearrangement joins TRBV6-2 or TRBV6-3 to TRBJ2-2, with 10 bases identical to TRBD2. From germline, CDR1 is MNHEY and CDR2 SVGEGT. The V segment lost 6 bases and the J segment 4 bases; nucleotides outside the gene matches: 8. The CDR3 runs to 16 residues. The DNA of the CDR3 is TGTGCCAGCAGCCCAGCGGGGGGGCCGGTCACCGGGGAGCTGTTTTTT. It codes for CASSPAGGPVTGELFF.

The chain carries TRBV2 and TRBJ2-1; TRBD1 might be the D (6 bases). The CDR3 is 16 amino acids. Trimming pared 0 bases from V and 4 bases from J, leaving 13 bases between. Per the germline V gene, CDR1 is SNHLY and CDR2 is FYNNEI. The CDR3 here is CASSEAPRGPYNEQFF. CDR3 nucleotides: TGTGCCAGCAGTGAAGCCCCCAGGGGTCCGTACAATGAGCAGTTCTTC. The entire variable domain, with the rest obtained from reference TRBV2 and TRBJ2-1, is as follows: EPEVTQTPSHQVTQMGQEVILRCVPISNHLYFYWYRQILGQKVEFLVSFYNNEISEKSEIFDDQFSVERPDGSNFTLKIRSTKLEDSAMYFCASSEAPRGPYNEQFFGPGTRLTVL.

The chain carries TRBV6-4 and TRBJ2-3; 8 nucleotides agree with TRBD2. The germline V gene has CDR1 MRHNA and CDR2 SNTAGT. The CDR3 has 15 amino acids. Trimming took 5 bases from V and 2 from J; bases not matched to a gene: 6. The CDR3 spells CASSPVAGNTDTQYF. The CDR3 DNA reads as TGTGCCAGCAGTCCCGTAGCGGGGAACACAGATACGCAGTATTTT.

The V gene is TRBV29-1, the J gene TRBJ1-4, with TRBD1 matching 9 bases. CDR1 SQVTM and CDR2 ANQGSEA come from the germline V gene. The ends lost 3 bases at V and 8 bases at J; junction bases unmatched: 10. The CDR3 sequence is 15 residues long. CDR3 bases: TGCAGCGTTGAGACGCGGGGGACAGGGCCCGAAAAACTGTTTTTT. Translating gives CSVETRGTGPEKLFF.

CDR3 amino acids: CASSSDRVNYGYTF. CDR3 nucleotide sequence: TGTGCCAGCAGTTCAGACAGGGTTAACTATGGCTACACCTTC. The chain is built from TRBV5-4 and TRBJ1-2, with 7 bases matching TRBD1. After removal of 5 bases from V and 1 base from J, the junction contained 5 bases not matched to a gene. The CDR3 sequence is 14 residues long. CDR1 SGHNT and CDR2 YYREEE come from the germline V gene (reference sequence).

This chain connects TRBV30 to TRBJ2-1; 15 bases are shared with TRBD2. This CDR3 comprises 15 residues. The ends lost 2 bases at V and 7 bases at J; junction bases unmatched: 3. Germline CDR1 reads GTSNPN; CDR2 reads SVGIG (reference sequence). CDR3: CAWSLGTSGGNEQFF. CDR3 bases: TGTGCCTGGAGTCTCGGGACTAGCGGGGGGAATGAGCAGTTCTTC.

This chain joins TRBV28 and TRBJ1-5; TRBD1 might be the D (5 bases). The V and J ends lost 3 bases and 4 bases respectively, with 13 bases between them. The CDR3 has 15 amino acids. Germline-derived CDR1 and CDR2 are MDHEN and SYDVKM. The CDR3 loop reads CASSLPTANNQPQHF. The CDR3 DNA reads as TGTGCCAGCAGTTTGCCGACAGCTAATAATCAGCCCCAGCATTTT. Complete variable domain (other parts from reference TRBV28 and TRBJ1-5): DVKVTQSSRYLVKRTGEKVFLECVQDMDHENMFWYRQDPGLGLRLIYFSYDVKMKEKGDIPEGYSVSREKKERFSLILESASTNQTSMYLCASSLPTANNQPQHFGDGTRLSIL.